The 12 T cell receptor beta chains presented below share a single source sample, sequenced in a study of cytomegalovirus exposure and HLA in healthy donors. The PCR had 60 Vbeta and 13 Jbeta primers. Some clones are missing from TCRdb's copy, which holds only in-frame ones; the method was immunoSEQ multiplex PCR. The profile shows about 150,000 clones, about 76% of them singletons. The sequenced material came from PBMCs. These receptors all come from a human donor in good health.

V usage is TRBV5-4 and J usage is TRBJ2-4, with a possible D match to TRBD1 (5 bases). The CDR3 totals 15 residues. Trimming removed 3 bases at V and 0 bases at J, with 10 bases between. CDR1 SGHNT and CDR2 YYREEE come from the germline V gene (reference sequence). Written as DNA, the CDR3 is TGTGCCAGCAGCTCCAGGGAATTAGCCAAAAACATTCAGTACTTC. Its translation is CASSSRELAKNIQYF.

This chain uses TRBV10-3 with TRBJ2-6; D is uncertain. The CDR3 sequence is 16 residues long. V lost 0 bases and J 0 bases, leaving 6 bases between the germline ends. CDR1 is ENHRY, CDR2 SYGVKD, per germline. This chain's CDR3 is CAISESQISGANVLTF. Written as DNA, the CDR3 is TGTGCCATCAGTGAGTCACAGATCTCTGGGGCCAACGTCCTGACTTTC.

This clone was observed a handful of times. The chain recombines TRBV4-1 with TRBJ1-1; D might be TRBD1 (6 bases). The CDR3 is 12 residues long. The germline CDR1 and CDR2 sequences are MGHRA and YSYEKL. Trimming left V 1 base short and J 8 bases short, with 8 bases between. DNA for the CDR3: TGCGCCAGCAGCCAAGTAGACAGGGAAGCTTTCTTT. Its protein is CASSQVDREAFF.

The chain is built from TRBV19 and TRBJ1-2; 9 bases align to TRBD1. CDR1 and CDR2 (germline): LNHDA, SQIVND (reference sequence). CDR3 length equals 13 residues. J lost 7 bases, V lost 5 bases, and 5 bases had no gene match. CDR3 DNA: TGTGCCAGTAGTTCGGACAGGGGTCTTGGCTACACCTTC. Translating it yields CASSSDRGLGYTF.

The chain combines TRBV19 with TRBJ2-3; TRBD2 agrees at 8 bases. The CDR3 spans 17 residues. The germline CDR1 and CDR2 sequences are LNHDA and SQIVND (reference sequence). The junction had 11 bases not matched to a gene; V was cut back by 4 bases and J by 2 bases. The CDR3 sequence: CASSKGGGSLNTDTQYF. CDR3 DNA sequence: TGTGCCAGTAGTAAGGGCGGGGGGAGCTTAAACACAGATACGCAGTATTTT. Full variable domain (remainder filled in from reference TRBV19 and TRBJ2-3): DGGITQSPKYLFRKEGQNVTLSCEQNLNHDAMYWYRQDPGQGLRLIYYSQIVNDFQKGDIAEGYSVSREKKESFPLTVTSAQKNPTAFYLCASSKGGGSLNTDTQYFGPGTRLTVL.

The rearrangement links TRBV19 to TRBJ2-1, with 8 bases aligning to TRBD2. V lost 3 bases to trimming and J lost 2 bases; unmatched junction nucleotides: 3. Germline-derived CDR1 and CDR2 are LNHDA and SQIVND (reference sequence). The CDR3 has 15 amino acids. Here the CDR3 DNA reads TGTGCCAGTAGTATGGAGCGGGAGCCCTACAATGAGCAGTTCTTC. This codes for CASSMEREPYNEQFF.

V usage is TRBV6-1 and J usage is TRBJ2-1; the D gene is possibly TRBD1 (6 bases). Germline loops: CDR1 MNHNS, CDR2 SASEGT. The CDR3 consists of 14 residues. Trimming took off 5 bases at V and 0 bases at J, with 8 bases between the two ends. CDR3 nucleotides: TGTGCCAGCAGTCTGGACAGCTCCTACAATGAGCAGTTCTTC. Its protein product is CASSLDSSYNEQFF.

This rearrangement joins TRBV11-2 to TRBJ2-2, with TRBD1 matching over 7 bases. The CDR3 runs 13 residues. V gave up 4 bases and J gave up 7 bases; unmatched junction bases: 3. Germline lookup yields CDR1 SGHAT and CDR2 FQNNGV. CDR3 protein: CASSWDRNGELFF. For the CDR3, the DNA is TGTGCCAGCAGCTGGGACAGAAACGGGGAGCTGTTTTTT.

The CDR3 spells CASSEGLATDTQYF. CDR3 DNA sequence: TGTGCCAGCAGCGAGGGACTTGCCACAGATACGCAGTATTTT. This chain joins TRBV5-5 and TRBJ2-3, with a weak D call TRBD2 (6 bases). Trimming pared 4 bases from V and 2 bases from J, leaving 11 bases between. Germline-derived CDR1 and CDR2 are SGHKS and YYEKEE (reference sequence). The CDR3 is 14 amino acids. Using reference TRBV5-5 and TRBJ2-3 for the parts outside the CDR3, the full variable domain is DAGVTQSPTHLIKTRGQQVTLRCSPISGHKSVSWYQQVLGQGPQFIFQYYEKEERGRGNFPDRFSARQFPNYSSELNVNALLLGDSALYLCASSEGLATDTQYFGPGTRLTVL.

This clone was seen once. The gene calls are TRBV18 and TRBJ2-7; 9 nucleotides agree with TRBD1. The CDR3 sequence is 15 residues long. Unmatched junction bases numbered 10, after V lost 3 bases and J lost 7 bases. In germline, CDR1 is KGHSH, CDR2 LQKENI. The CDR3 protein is CASSPVTTGGLEQYF. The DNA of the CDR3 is TGTGCCAGCTCACCTGTTACTACAGGGGGCCTGGAGCAGTACTTC.

The CDR3: CASRLGTVGLYEQYF. The CDR3 nucleotides read TGTGCCAGCAGACTGGGGACAGTGGGACTCTACGAGCAGTACTTC. The chain couples TRBV5-6 to TRBJ2-7, with D possibly matching TRBD1 (7 bases). V gave up 5 bases and J gave up 3 bases, with 18 bases separating them. The CDR3 loop spans 15 amino acids. The germline V gene has CDR1 SGHDT and CDR2 YYEEEE.

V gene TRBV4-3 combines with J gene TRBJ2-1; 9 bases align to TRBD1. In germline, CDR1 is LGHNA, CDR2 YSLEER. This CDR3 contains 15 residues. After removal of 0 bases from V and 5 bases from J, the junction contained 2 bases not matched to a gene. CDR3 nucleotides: TGCGCCAGCAGCCAAGACCGGACAGGGGACAATGAGCAGTTCTTC. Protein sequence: CASSQDRTGDNEQFF.